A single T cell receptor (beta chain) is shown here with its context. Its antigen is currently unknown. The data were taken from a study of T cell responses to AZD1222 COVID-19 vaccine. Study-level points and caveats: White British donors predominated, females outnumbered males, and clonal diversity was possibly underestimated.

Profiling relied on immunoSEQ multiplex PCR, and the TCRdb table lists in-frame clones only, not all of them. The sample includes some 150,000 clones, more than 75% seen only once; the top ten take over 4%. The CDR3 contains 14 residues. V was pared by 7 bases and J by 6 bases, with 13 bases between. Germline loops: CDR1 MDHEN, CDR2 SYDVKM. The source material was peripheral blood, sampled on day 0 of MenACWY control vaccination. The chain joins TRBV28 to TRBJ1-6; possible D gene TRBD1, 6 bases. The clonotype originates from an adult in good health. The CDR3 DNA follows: TGTGCCAGCACCACGAACAGGGTTAATTCACCCCTCCACTTT. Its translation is CASTTNRVNSPLHF.